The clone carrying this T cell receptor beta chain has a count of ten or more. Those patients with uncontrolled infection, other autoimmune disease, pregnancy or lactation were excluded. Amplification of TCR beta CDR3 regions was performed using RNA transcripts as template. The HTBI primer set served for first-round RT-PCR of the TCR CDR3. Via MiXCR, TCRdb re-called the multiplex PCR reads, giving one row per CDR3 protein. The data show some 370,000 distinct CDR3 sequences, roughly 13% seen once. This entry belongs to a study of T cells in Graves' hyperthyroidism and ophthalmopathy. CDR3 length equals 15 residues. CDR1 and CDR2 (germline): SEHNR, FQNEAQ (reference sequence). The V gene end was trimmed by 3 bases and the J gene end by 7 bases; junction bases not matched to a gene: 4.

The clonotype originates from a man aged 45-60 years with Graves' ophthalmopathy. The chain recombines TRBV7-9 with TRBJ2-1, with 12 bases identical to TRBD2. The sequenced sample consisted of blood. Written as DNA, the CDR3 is TGTGCCAGCAGCTTGACTAGCGGGAGAGGTAATGAGCAGTTCTTC. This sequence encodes CASSLTSGRGNEQFF. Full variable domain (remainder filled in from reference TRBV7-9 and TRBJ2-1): DTGVSQNPRHKITKRGQNVTFRCDPISEHNRLYWYRQTLGQGPEFLTYFQNEAQLEKSRLLSDRFSAERPKGSFSTLEIQRTEQGDSAMYLCASSLTSGRGNEQFFGPGTRLTVL.